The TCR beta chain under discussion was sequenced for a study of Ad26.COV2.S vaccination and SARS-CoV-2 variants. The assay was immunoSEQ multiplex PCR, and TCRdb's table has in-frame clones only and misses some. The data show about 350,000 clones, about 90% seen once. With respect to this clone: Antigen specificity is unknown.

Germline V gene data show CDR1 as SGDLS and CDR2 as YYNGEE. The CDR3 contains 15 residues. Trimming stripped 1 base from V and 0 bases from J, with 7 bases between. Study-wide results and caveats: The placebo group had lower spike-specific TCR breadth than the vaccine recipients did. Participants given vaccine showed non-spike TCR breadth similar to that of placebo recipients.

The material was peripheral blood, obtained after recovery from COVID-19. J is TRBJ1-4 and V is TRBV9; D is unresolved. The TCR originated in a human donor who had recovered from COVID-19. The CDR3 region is CASSVRAATNEKLFF. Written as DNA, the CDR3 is TGTGCCAGCAGCGTAAGGGCAGCAACTAATGAAAAACTGTTTTTT.